Included here is one T cell receptor (beta chain) sequence, with context. What it binds is not known. The data are from a study of cytomegalovirus exposure and HLA in healthy donors. Study observations and caveats: A later analysis reportedly identified an Asian-associated ancestry cluster as carrying fewer N-insertions than the 666-donor mean.

The CDR3 loop spans 15 amino acids. Germline trimming cut 3 bases from V and 5 bases from J; bases unmatched to any gene: 7. CDR1 and CDR2 (germline): SGDLS, YYNGEE. PCR amplification relied on 60 Vbeta primers (plus 13 Jbeta primers). TCRdb's table, derived via immunoSEQ multiplex PCR, lists solely in-frame clones and lacks some. This table holds 130,000 to 150,000 clones, 73% found once. The material sequenced was PBMCs. The V call is TRBV9, the J call TRBJ2-5; 10 bases agree with TRBD1. This receptor was obtained from a human donor in good health. The CDR3 DNA is TGTGCCAGCAGCGACCCGACAGGGGGCAGGGAGACCCAGTACTTC. Residues: CASSDPTGGRETQYF.